Listed here are 29 T cell receptor beta chains from one sample, sequenced in a study of cytomegalovirus exposure and HLA in healthy donors. The PCR had 60 Vbeta and 13 Jbeta primers. The protocol was immunoSEQ multiplex PCR, while the TCRdb copy is restricted to in-frame clones and leaves out a portion. The sample yields 180,000 or so clones, around 86% seen once. Sequencing input: PBMCs. All receptors come from a woman in her forties or fifties in good health and CMV-seropositive.

This chain links TRBV28 with TRBJ1-5; D gene ambiguous. Trimming removed 5 bases at V and 4 bases at J, with 9 bases between. Looked up from germline, CDR1 is MDHEN and CDR2 is SYDVKM. This CDR3 contains 13 residues. The CDR3 DNA sequence: TGTGCCAGCAGTCCCTATGAGAATCAGCCCCAGCATTTT. Protein sequence: CASSPYENQPQHF.

V and J are TRBV5-1 and TRBJ1-1; D not certain. This CDR3 has 15 amino acids. Germline CDR1 is SGHRS and CDR2 is YFSETQ. Deletions cut 0 bases from V and 0 bases from J, with 9 bases between. CDR3 loop: CASSLGARVNTEAFF. CDR3 DNA sequence: TGCGCCAGCAGCTTGGGGGCACGCGTGAACACTGAAGCTTTCTTT.

This chain links TRBV11-2 with TRBJ2-1, with TRBD2 as a possible D gene (6 bases). V gave up 3 bases and J gave up 0 bases, with 15 bases separating them. Germline V gives CDR1 SGHAT, CDR2 FQNNGV. The CDR3 spans 17 residues. CDR3 loop: CASSFLGLTSSYNEQFF. CDR3 bases: TGTGCCAGCAGCTTCCTGGGACTCACAAGCTCCTACAATGAGCAGTTCTTC.

The rearrangement links TRBV28 to TRBJ2-7, with D maybe TRBD2 (5 bases). Trimming took 5 bases from V and 8 from J, leaving 13 bases between them. CDR3 size: 12 residues. Germline V gene data show CDR1 as MDHEN and CDR2 as SYDVKM. CDR3 residues: CASSPVGLQQYF. The CDR3, as DNA: TGTGCCAGCAGTCCCGTTGGACTTCAGCAGTACTTC.

This chain connects TRBV5-1 to TRBJ2-7, with TRBD2 identical over 8 bases. The length of the CDR3 is 16 residues. Trimming took 0 bases from V and 5 from J; bases not matched to a gene: 10. CDR1 and CDR2 (germline): SGHRS, YFSETQ. DNA for the CDR3: TGCGCCAGCAGCTTGGGATATGGTAGCGGGACCCACGAGCAGTACTTC. It codes for CASSLGYGSGTHEQYF. The whole variable domain, remainder taken from reference TRBV5-1 and TRBJ2-7, is KAGVTQTPRYLIKTRGQQVTLSCSPISGHRSVSWYQQTPGQGLQFLFEYFSETQRNKGNFPGRFSGRQFSNSRSEMNVSTLELGDSALYLCASSLGYGSGTHEQYFGPGTRLTVT.

The chain recombines TRBV6-1 with TRBJ1-1, with 7 bases that match TRBD1. The CDR3 is 15 amino acids. V trimming: 7 bases; J trimming: 3 bases; junction bases outside the gene matches: 11. From germline, CDR1 is MNHNS and CDR2 SASEGT. In nucleotides, the CDR3 is TGTGCCAGCACCTCAGGGGGGAGCCTGTACACTGAAGCTTTCTTT. Translation gives CASTSGGSLYTEAFF.

This clone was counted a few times. The V gene is TRBV5-1, the J gene TRBJ2-1, with 13 bases fitting TRBD2. With 2 bases clipped from V and 9 bases from J, the junction kept 2 bases outside the gene matches. The CDR3 runs 14 residues. The V gene's germline CDR1 is SGHRS and CDR2 YFSETQ. CDR3 loop: CASSLLAGGSEQFF. The CDR3 coding sequence is TGCGCCAGCAGCTTACTAGCGGGAGGGAGTGAGCAGTTCTTC.

This chain connects TRBV27 to TRBJ2-1, with 8 bases matching TRBD1. The CDR3 is 14 amino acids. Germline CDR1 and CDR2: MNHEY and SMNVEV (reference sequence). The J segment lost 3 bases and the V segment lost 5 bases, leaving 3 bases of the junction unmatched. CDR3 DNA: TGTGCCAGCAGTGGACAGGGAGTCTACAATGAGCAGTTCTTC. Its protein product is CASSGQGVYNEQFF.

The chain couples TRBV5-3 to TRBJ1-1; possibly TRBD1 for D (5 bases). Being an ORF, TRBV5-3 has a function that is uncertain. The CDR3 has 14 residues. Trimming cost V 2 bases and J 1 base, with 9 bases left between them. CDR3 nucleotide sequence: TGTGCCAGAAGCTTTCTAAGGGGGAACACTGAAGCTTTCTTT. Protein sequence: CARSFLRGNTEAFF.

The chain couples TRBV5-4 to TRBJ2-7; tentative D call: TRBD1 (6 bases). This CDR3 has 14 residues. V shed 4 bases and J shed 5 bases, with 16 bases lying between them. Germline lookup yields CDR1 SGHNT and CDR2 YYREEE (reference sequence). CDR3 region: CASSTKGVPNEQYF. The CDR3 coding sequence is TGTGCCAGCAGCACAAAGGGGGTTCCCAACGAGCAGTACTTC. The full variable domain, rest sourced from reference TRBV5-4 and TRBJ2-7, is ETGVTQSPTHLIKTRGQQVTLRCSSQSGHNTVSWYQQALGQGPQFIFQYYREEENGRGNFPPRFSGLQFPNYSSELNVNALELDDSALYLCASSTKGVPNEQYFGPGTRLTVT.

This clone came up a few times. The chain is built from TRBV27 and TRBJ2-1; 9 bases fit TRBD1. In germline, CDR1 is MNHEY, CDR2 SMNVEV (reference sequence). The V and J ends lost 5 bases and 4 bases, in that order; junction bases with no gene match: 6. There are 15 residues in the CDR3. CDR3 DNA: TGTGCCAGCAGTCCCGGGACAGGGAATTACAATGAGCAGTTCTTC. The encoded protein is CASSPGTGNYNEQFF.

The rearrangement uses TRBV5-3 and TRBJ2-5, with 9 positions matching TRBD2. TRBV5-3 is an ORF; its function is uncertain. CDR3 length equals 16 residues. V lost 0 bases and J lost 4; bases outside the gene matches: 7. CDR3 region: CARSLVWREGGETQYF. In nucleotides, the CDR3 is TGTGCCAGAAGCTTGGTCTGGCGGGAGGGCGGAGAGACCCAGTACTTC.

This chain links TRBV27 with TRBJ1-2; TRBD1 is a possible D gene (6 bases). CDR3 length: 13 amino acids. CDR1 is MNHEY and CDR2 is SMNVEV in the germline V gene (reference sequence). V was pared by 6 bases and J by 7 bases, with 15 bases between. The CDR3 nucleotides read TGTGCCAGCAGACGTACAGGGCTGGGTGGCTACACCTTC. This sequence encodes CASRRTGLGGYTF.

This clone has just one count. The chain recombines TRBV15 with TRBJ1-2; 11 nucleotides match TRBD1. This CDR3 region has 14 residues. The trim removed 8 bases at V and 4 bases at J, leaving 6 bases unmatched. Looked up from germline, CDR1 is LNHNV and CDR2 is YYDKDF (reference sequence). CDR3 DNA sequence: TGTGCCACCGCTCCCGGGACAGGGGGCTATGGCTACACCTTC. Translated: CATAPGTGGYGYTF.

In the case of this clone: One end of the junction varies from germline; a read error may be responsible. The chain links TRBV7-9 to TRBJ2-2; 10 bases fit TRBD1. Germline loops: CDR1 SEHNR, CDR2 FQNEAQ (reference sequence). The CDR3 runs to 15 residues. The CDR3 loop is CSSSPNGQGGGELFF. The CDR3, as DNA: TGTTCCAGCAGCCCCAATGGACAGGGGGGCGGGGAGCTGTTTTTT.

The V call is TRBV7-9, the J call TRBJ2-1; 8 nucleotides match TRBD1. There are 15 residues in the CDR3. Germline V lookup: CDR1 SEHNR, CDR2 FQNEAQ (reference sequence). V dropped 3 bases and J dropped 10; count of bases not matched to a gene: 11. Here the CDR3 DNA reads TGTGCCAGCAGCTTTGGGACAGGAGTACCGAGGGAGCAGTTCTTC. It is translated as CASSFGTGVPREQFF.

This clone was seen a few times. The chain couples TRBV4-3 to TRBJ2-1; D may be TRBD2 (6 bases). The CDR3 length is 13 residues. Germline V CDR1 and CDR2: LGHNA, YSLEER. With 4 bases removed from V and 9 bases from J, the gap between germline ends came to 13 bases. CDR3 loop: CASSPGLSSEQFF. The CDR3 DNA reads as TGCGCCAGCAGCCCGGGACTTTCGTCTGAGCAGTTCTTC.

This clone was found once. This chain joins TRBV7-9 and TRBJ2-5, with D hard to call. CDR1 SEHNR and CDR2 FQNEAQ come from the germline V gene (reference sequence). The V and J ends lost 0 bases and 3 bases respectively, with 11 bases between them. The CDR3 spans 15 residues. The CDR3 here is CASSLAVSGKETQYF. The CDR3 DNA sequence: TGTGCCAGCAGCTTAGCGGTGTCGGGTAAAGAGACCCAGTACTTC.

This chain links TRBV5-4 with TRBJ1-5; TRBD1 matches at 8 bases. The CDR3 totals 14 residues. V shed 7 bases and J 5 bases; nucleotides not matched to a gene: 8. Germline V gives CDR1 SGHNT, CDR2 YYREEE (reference sequence). The CDR3 DNA sequence: TGTGCCAGCGGCATGGACAGGGCCGATCAGCCCCAGCATTTT. Its protein product is CASGMDRADQPQHF.

The chain links TRBV9 to TRBJ2-7; possibly TRBD2 for D (7 bases). Germline V gives CDR1 SGDLS, CDR2 YYNGEE. V was shortened by 0 bases and J by 4 bases, with 14 bases between the two germline ends. The CDR3 loop spans 15 amino acids. The CDR3 bases are TGTGCCAGCAGCGTAGACGGGGGGCTTGTTTACGAGCAGTACTTC. Its protein product is CASSVDGGLVYEQYF.

This chain uses TRBV6-5 with TRBJ1-2, with D unresolved. In germline, CDR1 is MNHEY, CDR2 SVGAGI. V dropped 7 bases and J dropped 5 bases, with 20 bases sitting between them. CDR3 size: 15 residues. This CDR3 is CASNPTVADFYGYTF. CDR3 nucleotides: TGTGCCAGCAACCCTACAGTGGCGGACTTTTATGGCTACACCTTC.

This clone was picked up one time. The chain is built from TRBV30 and TRBJ1-2, with D possibly matching TRBD1 (6 bases). The germline V gene encodes CDR1 GTSNPN and CDR2 SVGIG (reference sequence). V lost 3 bases to trimming and J lost 0 bases, with 8 bases between them. The CDR3 loop spans 13 amino acids. CDR3 bases: TGTGCCTGGAGCCGGACAGCTAACTATGGCTACACCTTC. Amino acids: CAWSRTANYGYTF.

The genes are TRBV5-1 and TRBJ2-1; D perhaps matches TRBD1 (6 bases). V lost 4 bases and J lost 4, with 12 bases in between. This CDR3 has 14 amino acids. Per germline, CDR1 SGHRS and CDR2 YFSETQ. In DNA form, the CDR3 reads TGCGCCAGCAGCCCAAGCAGGGGATACAATGAGCAGTTCTTC. This sequence encodes CASSPSRGYNEQFF.

This clone has more than one count but fewer than ten. The rearrangement joins TRBV19 to TRBJ1-5; tentative D call: TRBD1 (5 bases). The CDR3 is made up of 14 amino acids. The germline gives CDR1 LNHDA, CDR2 SQIVND (reference sequence). The V and J ends lost 3 bases and 7 bases respectively, with 13 bases between them. For the CDR3, the DNA is TGTGCCAGTAGTATTAAGGGGTTTGGACAGCCCCAGCATTTT. This codes for CASSIKGFGQPQHF.

CDR3 nucleotide sequence: TGTGCCAGCAGTTTATCGTGGGGCCCGAACACCGGGGAGCTGTTTTTT. Translation: CASSLSWGPNTGELFF. V is TRBV27 and J is TRBJ2-2, with D possibly being TRBD1 (5 bases). The CDR3 totals 16 residues. Trimming took 0 bases from V and 0 from J, leaving 8 bases between them. Germline CDR1 and CDR2: MNHEY and SMNVEV (reference sequence).

The rearrangement uses TRBV6-5 and TRBJ2-5; the D is unclear. The DNA matches TRBJ2-7 better at its end, which makes the J call doubtful. Germline values: CDR1 MNHEY, CDR2 SVGAGI. CDR3 length: 16 amino acids. DNA of the CDR3: TGTGCCAGCAGTTACTCGAGTTGGGCCGGATCCTACGAGCAGTACTTC. Amino acids: CASSYSSWAGSYEQYF.

This clone showed up just a few times. J is TRBJ2-7 and V is TRBV6-6; D is unclear. Germline CDR1 is MNHNY and CDR2 is SVGAGI (reference sequence). Trimming stripped 6 bases from V and 4 bases from J, with 7 bases between. CDR3 length equals 11 residues. This CDR3 is CASSNLYEQYF. The CDR3 DNA follows: TGTGCCAGCAGCAACTTATACGAGCAGTACTTC.

This clone was detected only a few times. V gene TRBV7-2 combines with J gene TRBJ2-5, with TRBD2 identical over 14 bases. The CDR3 loop spans 18 amino acids. The germline V gene has CDR1 SGHTA and CDR2 FQGNSA. V trimming: 2 bases; J trimming: 0 bases; junction bases outside the gene matches: 5. CDR3 nucleotides: TGTGCCAGCAGCTTAAGACTAGCGGGGGGGCCGTACCAAGAGACCCAGTACTTC. This sequence encodes CASSLRLAGGPYQETQYF.

The chain employs TRBV5-1 and TRBJ1-2; possible D gene TRBD1, 6 bases. The CDR3 totals 13 residues. CDR1 SGHRS and CDR2 YFSETQ come from the germline V gene. Trimming removed 4 bases from V and 11 bases from J, with 18 bases in between. The CDR3 here is CASSLGVQGGYTF. The CDR3 nucleotides read TGCGCCAGCAGCCTAGGGGTACAGGGCGGGTACACCTTC.